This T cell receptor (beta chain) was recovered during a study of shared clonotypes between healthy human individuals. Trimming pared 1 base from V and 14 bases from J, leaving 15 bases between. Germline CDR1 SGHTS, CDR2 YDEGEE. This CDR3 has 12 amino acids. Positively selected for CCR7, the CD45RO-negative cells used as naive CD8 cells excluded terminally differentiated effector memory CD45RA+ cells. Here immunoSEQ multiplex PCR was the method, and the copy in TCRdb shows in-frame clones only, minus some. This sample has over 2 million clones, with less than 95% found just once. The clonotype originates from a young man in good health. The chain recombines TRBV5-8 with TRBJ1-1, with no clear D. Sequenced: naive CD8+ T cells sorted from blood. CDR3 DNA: TGTGCCAGCAGCTTGACGTATGTCGATATCTTCTTT. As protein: CASSLTYVDIFF.